The 21 T cell receptor beta chains presented below share a single source sample, sequenced in a study of T-cell memory formation after mild COVID-19. TCRdb itself ran the 5' RACE reads through MiXCR, one entry per CDR3 protein. Here the sample spans about 260,000 distinct CDR3 sequences, 15% to 20% being singletons. Sequencing was performed on PBMCs or a T cell subset sorted from them (not recorded which). The source of these receptors is a man younger than 35 who had mild COVID-19 (a few samples of this study predate the infection). Cell type and time point are not known.

The gene calls are TRBV7-9 and TRBJ1-2, with D perhaps matching TRBD1 (6 bases). Trimming shortened V by 2 bases and J by 4 bases, and 17 bases separated the two germline ends. The CDR3 sequence is 16 residues long. Germline V gives CDR1 SEHNR, CDR2 FQNEAQ (reference sequence). This CDR3 reads CASSLFGAGDGYGYTF. DNA of the CDR3: TGTGCCAGCAGCTTATTCGGTGCAGGGGACGGCTATGGCTACACCTTC.

V gene TRBV5-1 combines with J gene TRBJ2-7, with 7 bases aligning to TRBD1. The CDR3 loop spans 15 amino acids. V lost 4 bases to trimming and J lost 2 bases; unmatched junction nucleotides: 9. From germline, CDR1 is SGHRS and CDR2 YFSETQ. The CDR3 DNA reads TGCGCCAGCAGCCCACGGGGACAGCCTACCTACGAGCAGTACTTC. Its translation is CASSPRGQPTYEQYF.

In its sample, this clonotype was seen many times. The junction departs from germline at one end; a sequencing error may be responsible. The rearrangement joins TRBV5-1 to TRBJ2-5; the D is unclear. The CDR3 consists of 11 residues. Looked up from germline, CDR1 is SGHRS and CDR2 is YFSETQ. The chain's CDR3 is CASSQQETQYF. CDR3 DNA: TGTGCCAGCAGCCAACAAGAGACCCAGTACTTC.

This clonotype was found a few times. The V call is TRBV5-7, the J call TRBJ1-1; D possibly corresponds to TRBD1 (5 bases). TRBV5-7 is an ORF, with its function uncertain. V lost 2 bases, J lost 2 bases, and 16 bases lay in between. The CDR3 sequence is 16 residues long. The CDR3 spells CASSFQGHRPNTEAFF. CDR3 sequence (DNA): TGTGCCAGCAGCTTCCAGGGTCACCGTCCTAACACTGAAGCTTTCTTT.

This clonotype was recorded a few times. This chain links TRBV7-9 with TRBJ1-2, with unresolved D. V lost 3 bases and J 7 bases, leaving 9 bases between the germline ends. This CDR3 is built from 12 residues. Per germline, CDR1 SEHNR and CDR2 FQNEAQ (reference sequence). The chain's CDR3 is CASSLTRFGYTF. The CDR3 DNA sequence: TGTGCCAGCAGCTTGACCCGGTTTGGCTACACCTTC.

CDR3 sequence (DNA): TGTGCCAGCAGTTACGTCATGAATACCGGGGAGCTGTTTTTT. It specifies CASSYVMNTGELFF. The gene calls are TRBV6-5 and TRBJ2-2; D gene unclear. This CDR3 is 14 amino acids long. CDR1 is MNHEY, CDR2 SVGAGI, per germline. V gave up 2 bases and J gave up 5 bases, with 9 bases separating them.

This chain joins TRBV6-2 or TRBV6-3 and TRBJ2-7; possibly TRBD1 for D (6 bases). V dropped 8 bases and J dropped 3 bases, with 11 bases sitting between them. In germline, CDR1 is MNHEY, CDR2 SVGEGT. CDR3 length: 12 amino acids. CDR3 bases: TGTGCCAGCCGGGACACGAGCTACGAGCAGTACTTC. Residues: CASRDTSYEQYF.

J is TRBJ2-2 and V is TRBV28; D gene ambiguous. CDR1 is MDHEN and CDR2 is SYDVKM in the germline V gene. V was pared by 8 bases and J by 5 bases, with 15 bases between. The CDR3 runs to 14 residues. The CDR3 loop is CASAYGGSTGELFF. The DNA for the CDR3 is TGTGCCAGCGCTTACGGCGGTTCGACCGGGGAGCTGTTTTTT.

This clonotype showed up many times. The limits of the CDR3 on the DNA are not certain, so only TCRdb's listed CDR3 is given. The chain joins TRBV21-1 to TRBJ1-5. TRBV21-1 is a recognized pseudogene. The CDR3 is 13 residues long, ends included. The CDR3 is CASWADGNQPQHF.

This clonotype was counted ten times or more. The rearrangement uses TRBV29-1 and TRBJ2-3; 7 nucleotides match TRBD2. The germline V gene has CDR1 SQVTM and CDR2 ANQGSEA. The CDR3 consists of 13 residues. J gave up 6 bases and V 3 bases, and 6 bases lay outside the gene matches. CDR3 protein: CSVETSSADTQYF. CDR3 sequence (DNA): TGCAGCGTTGAGACTAGCTCGGCGGATACGCAGTATTTT.

This clonotype came up many times. This rearrangement joins TRBV6-5 to TRBJ2-7; no firm D call. V lost 6 bases and J lost 3, with 9 bases in between. Germline CDR1 and CDR2: MNHEY and SVGAGI. The CDR3 covers 12 residues. In DNA form, the CDR3 reads TGTGCCAGCAGCTCCGTTATCTACGAGCAGTACTTC. Its protein is CASSSVIYEQYF.

This clonotype was found many times. The chain uses TRBV27 and TRBJ2-1; either TRBD1 or TRBD2 may fit D (5 bases each). From germline, CDR1 is MNHEY and CDR2 SMNVEV (reference sequence). V dropped 8 bases and J dropped 3 bases, with 14 bases sitting between them. The CDR3 runs to 14 residues. The CDR3 here is CASGIGTYYNEQFF. Written as DNA, the CDR3 is TGTGCCAGCGGAATCGGGACGTACTACAATGAGCAGTTCTTC.

The V and J genes are TRBV6-2 or TRBV6-3 and TRBJ2-7, with 11 bases lining up with TRBD1. The CDR3 has 14 amino acids. The germline V gene encodes CDR1 MNHEY and CDR2 SVGEGT. J lost 6 bases, V lost 6 bases, and 7 bases had no gene match. As DNA, the CDR3 is TGTGCCAGCAGCTCCGGACAGGGGGCTGTCGAGCAGTACTTC. Translated, it gives CASSSGQGAVEQYF.

This clonotype was counted a few times. V usage is TRBV20-1 and J usage is TRBJ2-5; tentatively, D is TRBD2 (6 bases). The CDR3 totals 14 residues. V dropped 2 bases and J dropped 1 base, with 11 bases sitting between them. Germline CDR1 reads DFQATT; CDR2 reads SNEGSKA (reference sequence). DNA for the CDR3: TGCAGTGCTAGATCCCGGGACTTCCAAGAGACCCAGTACTTC. Residues: CSARSRDFQETQYF.

There are a few counts of this clonotype. The chain carries TRBV12-3 or TRBV12-4 and TRBJ2-1; D possibly matches TRBD1 or TRBD2 (5 bases each). V was trimmed by 5 bases and J by 9 bases, leaving 14 bases between them. The CDR3 totals 13 residues. CDR3 DNA: TGTGCCAGCAGTCCCCCTTTGAGGGGTGAGCAGTTCTTC. Translated: CASSPPLRGEQFF.

This chain joins TRBV6-1 and TRBJ2-1; D is undetermined. Germline assignment: CDR1 MNHNS and CDR2 SASEGT. The V end was cut by 7 bases, the J end by 6 bases, with 19 bases between. This CDR3 is built from 15 residues. CDR3 coding DNA: TGTGCCAGCACCGAAGCCTCGGCCAGTGTCAATGAGCAGTTCTTC. Protein product: CASTEASASVNEQFF.

This clonotype was found a few times. The chain couples TRBV7-2 to TRBJ2-1, with D tentatively TRBD2 (5 bases). This CDR3 has 15 residues. Trimming stripped 5 bases from V and 0 bases from J, with 11 bases between. Germline assignment: CDR1 SGHTA and CDR2 FQGNSA. The DNA of the CDR3 is TGTGCCAGCAGCCGCCGAGGGAGCTCCTACAATGAGCAGTTCTTC. This codes for CASSRRGSSYNEQFF.

The chain links TRBV9 to TRBJ1-6, with no clear D. V was trimmed by 3 bases and J by 10 bases, leaving 17 bases between them. Germline V gene sequence: CDR1 SGDLS, CDR2 YYNGEE. This CDR3 is built from 15 residues. CDR3 amino acids: CASSASASGLSPLHF. The CDR3 DNA follows: TGTGCCAGCAGCGCATCCGCTTCGGGCCTCTCACCCCTCCACTTT.

This clonotype was detected a few times. The rearrangement joins TRBV27 to TRBJ2-1, with 9 nucleotides matching TRBD1. The CDR3 runs 14 residues. Unmatched junction bases numbered 7, after V lost 5 bases and J lost 8 bases. CDR1 and CDR2 (germline): MNHEY, SMNVEV (reference sequence). CDR3 protein: CASSPGTGLDEQFF. CDR3 sequence (DNA): TGTGCCAGCAGTCCCGGGACAGGGTTGGATGAGCAGTTCTTC.

The rearrangement joins TRBV5-5 to TRBJ1-6; D uncertain. The CDR3 runs 18 residues. Germline V CDR1 and CDR2: SGHKS, YYEKEE (reference sequence). The V end lost 4 bases, the J end lost 1 base, and 18 bases lay between the germline ends. The CDR3 loop reads CASSDTRVKGSYNSPLHF. DNA of the CDR3: TGTGCCAGCAGCGATACCCGGGTCAAGGGATCCTATAATTCACCCCTCCACTTT.

CDR3 region: CASSLALQGYTDTQYF. CDR3 sequence (DNA): TGCGCCAGCAGCTTGGCCTTACAGGGATACACAGATACGCAGTATTTT. This chain uses TRBV5-1 with TRBJ2-3; D is perhaps TRBD1 (6 bases). CDR1 SGHRS and CDR2 YFSETQ come from the germline V gene. Trimming shortened V by 0 bases and J by 2 bases, and 13 bases separated the two germline ends. The CDR3 loop spans 16 amino acids.